This T cell receptor beta chain stems from a study of blood T cell repertoires in COVID-19. The germline CDR1 and CDR2 sequences are SGHAT and FQNNGV. The ends lost 0 bases at V and 4 bases at J; junction bases unmatched: 7. CDR3 length: 16 amino acids. In the authors' workflow: Reference gene primer amplification gave estimated nucleated cell counts. The method was immunoSEQ multiplex PCR; TCRdb's version includes in-frame clones alone and lacks a portion of them. The V and J calls and the clone size are those of that table, but D and trimming were determined from the DNA. The sample holds approximately 70,000 clones, more than 75% seen once.

This TCR derives from a woman aged 60-75 years with acute or convalescent COVID-19. J is TRBJ1-2 and V is TRBV11-2; 8 positions match TRBD1. The sample was peripheral blood. The chain's CDR3 is CASSLEPTGEGYGYTF. In nucleotides, the CDR3 is TGTGCCAGCAGCTTAGAACCGACAGGGGAGGGCTATGGCTACACCTTC.